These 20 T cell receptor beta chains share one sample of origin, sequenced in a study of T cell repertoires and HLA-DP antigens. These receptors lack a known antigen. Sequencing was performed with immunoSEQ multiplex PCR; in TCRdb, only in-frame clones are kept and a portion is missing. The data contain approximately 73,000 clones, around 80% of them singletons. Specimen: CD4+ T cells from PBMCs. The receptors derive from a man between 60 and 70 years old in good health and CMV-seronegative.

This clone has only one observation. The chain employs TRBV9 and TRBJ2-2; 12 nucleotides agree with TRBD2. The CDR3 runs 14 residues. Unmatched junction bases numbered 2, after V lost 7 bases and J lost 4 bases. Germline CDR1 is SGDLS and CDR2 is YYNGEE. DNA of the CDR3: TGTGCCAGCGGACTAGCGGGGAGCACCGGGGAGCTGTTTTTT. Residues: CASGLAGSTGELFF.

The CDR3 region is CAISGTGLAGETQYF. The CDR3 region has the DNA TGTGCCATCAGTGGTACGGGACTAGCGGGAGAGACCCAGTACTTC. The rearrangement joins TRBV10-3 to TRBJ2-5; 12 bases match TRBD2. The CDR3 is made up of 15 amino acids. Germline V CDR1 and CDR2: ENHRY, SYGVKD. After removal of 4 bases from V and 4 bases from J, the junction contained 4 bases not matched to a gene.

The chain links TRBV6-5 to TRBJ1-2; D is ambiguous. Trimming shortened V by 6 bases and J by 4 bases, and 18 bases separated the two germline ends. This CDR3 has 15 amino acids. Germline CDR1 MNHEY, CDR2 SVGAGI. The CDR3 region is CASSRGSTAGYGYTF. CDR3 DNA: TGTGCCAGCAGCCGGGGATCGACCGCCGGCTATGGCTACACCTTC.

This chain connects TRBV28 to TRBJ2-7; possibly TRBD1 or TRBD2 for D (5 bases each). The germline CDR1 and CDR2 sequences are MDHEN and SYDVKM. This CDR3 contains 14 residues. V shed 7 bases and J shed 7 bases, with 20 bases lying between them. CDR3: CASTRQGAPGEQYF. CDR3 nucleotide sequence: TGTGCCAGCACTAGGCAGGGAGCCCCGGGGGAGCAGTACTTC.

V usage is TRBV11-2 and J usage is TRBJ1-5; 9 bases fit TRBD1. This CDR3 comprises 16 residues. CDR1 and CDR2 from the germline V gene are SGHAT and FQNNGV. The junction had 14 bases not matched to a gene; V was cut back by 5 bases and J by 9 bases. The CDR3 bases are TGTGCCAGCAGCGCCCATGCGGGACAGGGTCAAGGGCCCCAGCATTTT. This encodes CASSAHAGQGQGPQHF.

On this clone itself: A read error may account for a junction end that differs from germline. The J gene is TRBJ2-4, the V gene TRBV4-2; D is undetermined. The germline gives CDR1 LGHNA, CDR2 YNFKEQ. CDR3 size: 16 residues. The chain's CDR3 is CANSQEVTVAKNIQYF. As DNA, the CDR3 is TGTGCCAACAGCCAAGAGGTCACCGTAGCCAAAAACATTCAGTACTTC.

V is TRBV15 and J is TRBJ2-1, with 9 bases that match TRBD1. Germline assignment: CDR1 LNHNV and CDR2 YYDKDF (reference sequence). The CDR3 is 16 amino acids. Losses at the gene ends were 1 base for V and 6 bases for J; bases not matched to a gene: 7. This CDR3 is CATSRGPGQGVNEQFF. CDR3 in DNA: TGTGCCACCAGCAGAGGACCGGGACAGGGTGTCAATGAGCAGTTCTTC.

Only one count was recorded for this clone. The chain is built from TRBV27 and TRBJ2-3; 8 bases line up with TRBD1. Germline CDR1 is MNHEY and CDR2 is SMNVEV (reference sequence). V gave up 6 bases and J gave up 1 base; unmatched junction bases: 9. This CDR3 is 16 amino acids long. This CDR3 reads CASSPRETGGTDTQYF. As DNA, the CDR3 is TGTGCCAGCAGCCCGAGAGAGACAGGGGGCACAGATACGCAGTATTTT.

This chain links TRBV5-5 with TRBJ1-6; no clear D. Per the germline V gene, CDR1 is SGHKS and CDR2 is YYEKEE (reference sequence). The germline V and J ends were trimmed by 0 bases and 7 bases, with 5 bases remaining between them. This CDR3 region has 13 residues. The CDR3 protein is CASSLGANSPLHF. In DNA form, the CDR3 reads TGTGCCAGCAGCTTGGGGGCCAATTCACCCCTCCACTTT.

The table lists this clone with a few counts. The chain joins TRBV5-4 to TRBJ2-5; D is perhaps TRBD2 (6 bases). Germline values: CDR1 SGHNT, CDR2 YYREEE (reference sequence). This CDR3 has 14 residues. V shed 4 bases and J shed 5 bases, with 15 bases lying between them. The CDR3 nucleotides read TGTGCCAGCAGCCCTGCTAGCGCGGGCGAGACCCAGTACTTC. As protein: CASSPASAGETQYF. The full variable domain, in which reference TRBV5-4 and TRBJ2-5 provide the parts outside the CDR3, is ETGVTQSPTHLIKTRGQQVTLRCSSQSGHNTVSWYQQALGQGPQFIFQYYREEENGRGNFPPRFSGLQFPNYSSELNVNALELDDSALYLCASSPASAGETQYFGPGTRLLVL.

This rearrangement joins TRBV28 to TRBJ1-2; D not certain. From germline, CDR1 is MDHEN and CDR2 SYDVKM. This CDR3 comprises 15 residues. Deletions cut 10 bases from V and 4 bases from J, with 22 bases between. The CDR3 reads CATSRASDALYGYTF. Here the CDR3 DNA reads TGTGCCACCTCCCGGGCTTCCGACGCCCTCTATGGCTACACCTTC.

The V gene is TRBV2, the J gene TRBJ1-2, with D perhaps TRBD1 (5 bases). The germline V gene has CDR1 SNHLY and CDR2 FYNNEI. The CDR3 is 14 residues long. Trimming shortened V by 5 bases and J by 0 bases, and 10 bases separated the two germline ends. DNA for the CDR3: TGTGCCAGCAGTCTGGACACGTCTAACTATGGCTACACCTTC. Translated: CASSLDTSNYGYTF. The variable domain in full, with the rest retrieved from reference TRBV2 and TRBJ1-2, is EPEVTQTPSHQVTQMGQEVILRCVPISNHLYFYWYRQILGQKVEFLVSFYNNEISEKSEIFDDQFSVERPDGSNFTLKIRSTKLEDSAMYFCASSLDTSNYGYTFGSGTRLTVV.

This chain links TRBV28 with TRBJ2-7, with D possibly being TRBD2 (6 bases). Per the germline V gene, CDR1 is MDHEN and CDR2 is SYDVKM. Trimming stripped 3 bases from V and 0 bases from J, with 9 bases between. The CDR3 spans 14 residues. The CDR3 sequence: CASSFPGGSYEQYF. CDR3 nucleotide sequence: TGTGCCAGCAGTTTTCCCGGGGGCTCCTACGAGCAGTACTTC.

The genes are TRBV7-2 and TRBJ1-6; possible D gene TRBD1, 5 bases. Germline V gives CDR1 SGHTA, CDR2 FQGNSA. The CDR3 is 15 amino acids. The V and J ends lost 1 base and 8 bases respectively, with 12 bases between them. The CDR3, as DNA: TGTGCCAGCAGCTTAGGGGGGACGGTACATTCACCCCTCCACTTT. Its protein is CASSLGGTVHSPLHF.

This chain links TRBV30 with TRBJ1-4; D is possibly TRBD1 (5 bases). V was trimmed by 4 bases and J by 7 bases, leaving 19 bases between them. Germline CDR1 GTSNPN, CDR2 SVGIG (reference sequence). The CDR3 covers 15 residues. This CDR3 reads CAWTAGGGNGEKLFF. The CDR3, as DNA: TGTGCCTGGACCGCAGGCGGGGGGAACGGTGAAAAACTGTTTTTT.

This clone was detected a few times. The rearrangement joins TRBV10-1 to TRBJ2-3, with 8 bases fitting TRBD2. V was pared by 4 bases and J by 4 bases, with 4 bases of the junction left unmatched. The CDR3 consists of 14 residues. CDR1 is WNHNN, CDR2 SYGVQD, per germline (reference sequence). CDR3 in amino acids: CASSVGGAADTQYF. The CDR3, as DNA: TGCGCCAGCAGTGTCGGGGGGGCCGCAGATACGCAGTATTTT.

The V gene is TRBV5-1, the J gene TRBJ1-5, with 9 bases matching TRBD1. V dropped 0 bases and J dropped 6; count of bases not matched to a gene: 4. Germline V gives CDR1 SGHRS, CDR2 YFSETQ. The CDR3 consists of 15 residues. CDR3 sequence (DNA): TGCGCCAGCAGCTTGGGGGACAGGGACGGTCAGCCCCAGCATTTT. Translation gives CASSLGDRDGQPQHF.

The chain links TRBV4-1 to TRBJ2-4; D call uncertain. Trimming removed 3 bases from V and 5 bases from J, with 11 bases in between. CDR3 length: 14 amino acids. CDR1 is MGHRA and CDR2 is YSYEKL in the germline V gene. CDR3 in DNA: TGCGCCAGCAGCCAGCTTTTGTTAGAAAACATTCAGTACTTC. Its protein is CASSQLLLENIQYF.

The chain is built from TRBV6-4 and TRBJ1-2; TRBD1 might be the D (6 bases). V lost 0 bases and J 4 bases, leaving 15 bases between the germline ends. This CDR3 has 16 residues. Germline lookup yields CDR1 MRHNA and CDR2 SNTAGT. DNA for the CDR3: TGTGCCAGCAGTGACTCGCTCGCAGGGGATATCTATGGCTACACCTTC. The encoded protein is CASSDSLAGDIYGYTF.

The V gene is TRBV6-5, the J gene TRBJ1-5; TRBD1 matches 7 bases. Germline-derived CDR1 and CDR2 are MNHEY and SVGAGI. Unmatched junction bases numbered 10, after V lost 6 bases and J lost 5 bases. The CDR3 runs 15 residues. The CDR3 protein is CASRRLQGTHQPQHF. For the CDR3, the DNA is TGTGCCAGCAGGCGTTTACAGGGGACCCATCAGCCCCAGCATTTT.